The clone carrying this T cell receptor (beta chain) was observed a few times. The CDR3 is 15 amino acids. Germline V lookup: CDR1 SGDLS, CDR2 YYNGEE. V was pared by 1 base and J by 6 bases, with 11 bases between. The sample originates from a study of blood T cell repertoires in COVID-19. In the study overall: Whether acute or convalescent, the COVID-19 samples came from the United States, Italy and Spain. T cells, B-cell-depleted T cells, or PBMCs provided the cDNA or gDNA that served as material.

Per the study methods: From reference gene primer amplification, estimates of nucleated cell counts were derived. Data came from immunoSEQ multiplex PCR; TCRdb stores just in-frame clones and leaves some out. The DNA was the basis for D and trimming; V, J and clone size are from that table. The sample consists of roughly 120,000 clones, around four fifths of them appearing once. The TCR originated in a woman aged 60-70 years with acute or convalescent COVID-19. The gene calls are TRBV9 and TRBJ1-6, with D maybe TRBD1 (5 bases). Sequencing was carried out using peripheral blood. The CDR3 sequence is CASSVSTASNSPLHF. The CDR3 DNA sequence: TGTGCCAGCAGCGTATCGACAGCGTCTAATTCACCCCTCCACTTT.